This T cell receptor (beta chain) was sequenced during a study of shared clonotypes between healthy human individuals. Study information: Each donor contributed plates that comprised three CD4 naive, three CD4 memory, two CD8 naive and one CD8 memory.

The CDR3 runs to 11 residues. With 5 bases removed from V and 4 bases from J, the gap between germline ends came to 7 bases. Germline V lookup: CDR1 DFQATT, CDR2 SNEGSKA (reference sequence). This clone was detected once. Here immunoSEQ multiplex PCR was the method, and the copy in TCRdb shows in-frame clones only, minus some. The table includes 2 million to 2.5 million clones, 85% to 95% detected once. The sequence came from a young man in good health. Some clones in this sample may be carry-over from other donors' samples. V and J are TRBV20-1 and TRBJ2-3, with unresolved D. Sequenced: naive CD4+ T cells from PBMCs. The subset: CD45RA+ positively selected. CDR3 sequence (DNA): TGCAGTGCTCAGAATTCAGATACGCAGTATTTT. Translated: CSAQNSDTQYF.